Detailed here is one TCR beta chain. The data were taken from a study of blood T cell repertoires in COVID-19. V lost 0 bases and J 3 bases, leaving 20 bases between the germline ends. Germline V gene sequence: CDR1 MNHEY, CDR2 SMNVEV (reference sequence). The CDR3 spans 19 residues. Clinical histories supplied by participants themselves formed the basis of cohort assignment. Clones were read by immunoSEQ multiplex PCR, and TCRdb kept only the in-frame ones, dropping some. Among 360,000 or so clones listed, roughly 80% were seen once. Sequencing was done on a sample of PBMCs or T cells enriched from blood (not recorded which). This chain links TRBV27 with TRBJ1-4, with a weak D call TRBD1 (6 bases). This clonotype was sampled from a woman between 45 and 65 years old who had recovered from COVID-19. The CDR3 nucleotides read TGTGCCAGCAGTTTATCCCCCCTAATTACAGGGAAGGCTAATGAAAAACTGTTTTTT. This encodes CASSLSPLITGKANEKLFF.